The rows below give T cell receptor beta chains drawn from one sample of a study of OX40 agonist ivuxolimab in advanced cancers. Assay: immunoSEQ multiplex PCR; the TCRdb copy retains only in-frame clones and omits some. In the table there are 70,000 to 85,000 clones, more than 65% of which are singletons. Specimen: CD4+ or CD8+ T cells sorted from blood, collected in a trial of the OX40 agonist ivuxolimab. These receptors originate from an adult with an advanced solid tumor such as melanoma, head and neck, liver or kidney cancer. Each CDR3 is given with its conserved first and last residue. Fields, in order: V gene, D gene, CDR3 length, clone size, J gene, CDR3 DNA, CDR3 protein. The D gene is left open where the match is weak. Clone size appears in some rows only: once, few, many, or a class for an expanded clone.

>TRBV6-4|NA|14|NA|TRBJ1-5
TGTGCCAGCAGTGAATGGGGGGGGGTACGGCCCCAGCATTTT
CASSEWGGVRPQHF
>TRBV6-4|NA|13|once|TRBJ1-2
TGTGCCAGCAGTGACTCGACGTTGGGTGGCTACACCTTC
CASSDSTLGGYTF
>TRBV4-3|TRBD1|16|NA|TRBJ1-1
TGCGCCAGCAGCCAAGATGGACAGGGGGTGAACACTGAAGCTTTCTTT
CASSQDGQGVNTEAFF
>TRBV2|NA|14|once|TRBJ1-3
TGTGCCAGCAGGAGGGGCTCCTCTGGAAACACCATATATTTT
CASRRGSSGNTIYF
>TRBV7-6|TRBD1|14|NA|TRBJ2-7
TGTGCCAGCAGCTCCGGGACAGGGACCTACGAGCAGTACTTC
CASSSGTGTYEQYF
>TRBV7-7|NA|18|few|TRBJ1-3
TGTGCCAGCAGCTTAGAGTACCCCCCCGACAGGCCTGGAAACACCATATATTTT
CASSLEYPPDRPGNTIYF
>TRBV2|TRBD1|15|NA|TRBJ1-1
TGTGCCAGCAGTTACCAGGGGGTCGGGAACACTGAAGCTTTCTTT
CASSYQGVGNTEAFF
>TRBV7-2|NA|14|NA|TRBJ2-3
TGTGCCAGCAGCTCCGGGCTCTCCCCCGATACGCAGTATTTT
CASSSGLSPDTQYF
>TRBV11-3|NA|13|NA|TRBJ2-2
TGTGCCAGCAGCGCACACAACACCGGGGAGCTGTTTTTT
CASSAHNTGELFF
>TRBV5-1|TRBD1|15|NA|TRBJ2-1
TGCGCCAGCAACATGGGACAGGGCTCCTACAATGAGCAGTTCTTC
CASNMGQGSYNEQFF
>TRBV18|TRBD1|16|few|TRBJ2-3
TGTGCCAGCTCACCAATAGCTACAGGGGGCACAGATACGCAGTATTTT
CASSPIATGGTDTQYF
>TRBV4-3|NA|18|NA|TRBJ2-1
TGCGCCAGCAGCCCCACAAGCTCCGGGACGGTGGGTAGGAATGAGCAGTTCTTC
CASSPTSSGTVGRNEQFF
>TRBV7-2|TRBD2|15|NA|TRBJ2-3
TGTGCCAGCAGCCAACTAGCGGGGGCCCTGGATACGCAGTATTTT
CASSQLAGALDTQYF
>TRBV4-3|TRBD1|15|once|TRBJ1-1
TGCGCCAGCAGCCGATCGACAGGGGTCAACACTGAAGCTTTCTTT
CASSRSTGVNTEAFF
>TRBV11-1|NA|15|few|TRBJ2-5
TGTGCCAGCAGCATACTTGTTGGGGGGCCGGAGACCCAGTACTTC
CASSILVGGPETQYF
>TRBV6-1|TRBD1|13|NA|TRBJ2-7
TGTGCCAGCAAAGGGACAGGGAGGGACGAGCAGTACTTC
CASKGTGRDEQYF
>TRBV13|NA|14|once|TRBJ2-1
TGTGCCAGCAGCTTATTGGGCAGCAACAATGAGCAGTTCTTC
CASSLLGSNNEQFF
>TRBV7-2|NA|15|NA|TRBJ2-7
TGTGCCAGCAGCTTACTGAAGGGGAGCTCCTACGAGCAGTACTTC
CASSLLKGSSYEQYF
>TRBV7-2|TRBD1|14|NA|TRBJ1-1
TGTGCCAGCAGACATCAGGGGGTGAACACTGAAGCTTTCTTT
CASRHQGVNTEAFF
>TRBV18|NA|17|NA|TRBJ1-1
TGTGCCAGCTCACCACGGGATGGGGGGCCCGAGGGCACTGAAGCTTTCTTT
CASSPRDGGPEGTEAFF
>TRBV5-6|NA|13|NA|TRBJ1-1
TGTGCCAGCAGCTCCCGGGACACCCTTGAAGCTTTCTTT
CASSSRDTLEAFF
>TRBV18|TRBD1|14|NA|TRBJ2-7
TGTGCCAGCTCTCGGGGACAGCTTTCCTACGAGCAGTACTTC
CASSRGQLSYEQYF
>TRBV6-5|NA|11|NA|TRBJ1-2
TGTGCCAGCGGGGAGTGGTATGGCTACACCTTC
CASGEWYGYTF
>TRBV18|NA|14|NA|TRBJ1-5
TGTGCCAGCTCACCACCGTCCGGTGTCAGAGCCCAGCATTTT
CASSPPSGVRAQHF
>TRBV6-5|NA|12|NA|TRBJ1-2
TGTGCCAGCAGTGGAACAGGCTATGGCTACACCTTC
CASSGTGYGYTF
>TRBV6-6|TRBD1|14|NA|TRBJ1-6
TGTGCCAGCAGTAGACAGGGGGTAAATTCACCCCTCCACTTT
CASSRQGVNSPLHF
>TRBV4-3|TRBD1|17|NA|TRBJ1-1
TGCGCCAGCAGCCAAAGGGTGGGACAGGGGATGTACACTGAAGCTTTCTTT
CASSQRVGQGMYTEAFF
>TRBV6-6|NA|13|once|TRBJ1-4
TGTGCCAGCAAGGACAGCGTTAATGAAAAACTGTTTTTT
CASKDSVNEKLFF
>TRBV11-2|NA|12|NA|TRBJ1-2
TGTGCCAGCAGCTTAAGGGGGTATGGCTACACCTTC
CASSLRGYGYTF
>TRBV7-2|NA|13|NA|TRBJ1-5
TGTGCCAGCAGCTTAATGGGGGTACAGCCCCAGCATTTT
CASSLMGVQPQHF
>TRBV18|NA|14|NA|TRBJ1-2
TGTGCCAGCTCACGGGCGAACCTTAACTATGGCTACACCTTC
CASSRANLNYGYTF
>TRBV5-1|TRBD1|15|few|TRBJ2-3
TGCGCCAGCAGCGAGGGACAGGGGCCCACAGATACGCAGTATTTT
CASSEGQGPTDTQYF